The 11 T cell receptor beta chains given below trace back to one sample, sequenced in a study of blood T cell repertoires in COVID-19 (dated by TCRdb to 2019 to 2021). Library construction relied on the immunoSEQ multiplex PCR assay. In its TCRdb copy, this immuneACCESS table keeps in-frame sequences only and misses some clones. Where compared with another copy, unresolved V genes explain less than half of these, and the others have no known cause. In this sample the table shows about 63,000 clones, 79% of which occur a single time. Clones ranked in the top ten supply 32% of the sample. The sequencing sample was made of peripheral blood. The source of these receptors is a human donor in a cohort sampled during active COVID-19.

This sequence joins TRBV30 and TRBJ1-3, with D uncertain. V shed 0 bases and J shed 4 bases, with 10 bases lying between them. CDR3 size: 14 residues. Germline assignment: CDR1 GTSNPN and CDR2 SVGIG (reference sequence). The CDR3: CAWSVIAGGNTIYF. The CDR3 region has the DNA TGTGCCTGGAGTGTGATCGCAGGCGGAAACACCATATATTTT.

This clone was seen a single time. The CDR3 DNA is TGCGCCAGCAGCTTGGATGGTTTTAGAAACATTCAGTACTTC. Residues: CASSLDGFRNIQYF. The chain is built from TRBV5-1 and TRBJ2-4; D not certain. The CDR3 is 14 residues long. Germline CDR1 SGHRS, CDR2 YFSETQ. Trimming removed 0 bases from V and 6 bases from J, with 10 bases in between.

The chain combines TRBV5-1 with TRBJ1-1; D gene uncertain. Looked up from germline, CDR1 is SGHRS and CDR2 is YFSETQ. This CDR3 comprises 15 residues. Trimming took 4 bases from V and 0 from J, leaving 13 bases between them. CDR3 in DNA: TGCGCCAGCAGCCCGTCTGGGCAGCTGAACACTGAAGCTTTCTTT. It codes for CASSPSGQLNTEAFF.

On this clone itself: This may arise from a read error, as a much more abundant clone is one base away. The rearrangement joins TRBV7-9 to TRBJ1-5, with 8 positions matching TRBD1. Germline V gene sequence: CDR1 SEHNR, CDR2 FQNEAQ (reference sequence). The CDR3 consists of 14 residues. This CDR3 reads CTSSYGTGNQPQHF. DNA for the CDR3: TGTACCAGCAGCTACGGGACAGGTAATCAGCCCCAGCATTTT.

V is TRBV5-1 and J is TRBJ2-2, with TRBD1 identical over 9 bases. The ends lost 4 bases at V and 2 bases at J; junction bases unmatched: 3. The CDR3 totals 15 residues. Germline assignment: CDR1 SGHRS and CDR2 YFSETQ. CDR3 residues: CASSRTGDNTGELFF. The CDR3 bases are TGCGCCAGCAGCCGGACAGGGGACAACACCGGGGAGCTGTTTTTT.

The CDR3 nucleotides are TGTGCCAGCAGTTTAGAAGCGGGAGGGCCTGAGACCCAGTACTTC. It yields the protein CASSLEAGGPETQYF. The V call is TRBV27, the J call TRBJ2-5, with 10 bases fitting TRBD2. Trimming took 2 bases from V and 5 from J; bases not matched to a gene: 5. The CDR3 covers 15 residues. Germline V gene data show CDR1 as MNHEY and CDR2 as SMNVEV (reference sequence).

The J gene is TRBJ1-1, the V gene TRBV3-1 (or the pseudogene TRBV3-2); 9 bases map to TRBD1. This CDR3 comprises 14 residues. Germline lookup yields CDR1 LGHDT and CDR2 YNNKEL (reference sequence). After removal of 7 bases from V and 4 bases from J, the junction contained 7 bases not matched to a gene. The chain's CDR3 is CASNSQGASTEAFF. The CDR3 DNA sequence: TGTGCCAGCAACTCACAGGGGGCCTCCACTGAAGCTTTCTTT.

The V and J genes are TRBV5-6 and TRBJ2-1, with 9 nucleotides matching TRBD2. The CDR3 loop spans 15 amino acids. The V and J ends lost 2 bases and 5 bases, in that order; junction bases with no gene match: 5. The germline V gene encodes CDR1 SGHDT and CDR2 YYEEEE. CDR3 in DNA: TGTGCCAGCAGCTTTAGCGGGAGAAACGACAATGAGCAGTTCTTC. The encoded protein is CASSFSGRNDNEQFF.

The rearrangement links TRBV20-1 to TRBJ2-7, with TRBD1 matching over 8 bases. The CDR3 extends over 10 amino acids. The germline V gene has CDR1 DFQATT and CDR2 SNEGSKA (reference sequence). J lost 13 bases, V lost 6 bases, and 8 bases had no gene match. The CDR3 bases are TGCAGTGCACAGACGGACAGGGAATACTTC. It codes for CSAQTDREYF.

V is TRBV14 and J is TRBJ2-7; 9 nucleotides agree with TRBD1. This CDR3 spans 15 amino acids. V shed 4 bases, J shed 0 bases, and the junction held 4 bases outside the gene matches. Germline values: CDR1 SGHDN, CDR2 FVKESK. In DNA, the CDR3 is TGTGCCAGCAGCCCTACAGGGGGCATCTCCTACGAGCAGTACTTC. As protein: CASSPTGGISYEQYF. Full variable domain (missing parts from reference TRBV14 and TRBJ2-7): EAGVTQFPSHSVIEKGQTVTLRCDPISGHDNLYWYRRVMGKEIKFLLHFVKESKQDESGMPNNRFLAERTGGTYSTLKVQPAELEDSGVYFCASSPTGGISYEQYFGPGTRLTVT.

This clone has a count of ten or more. The J gene is TRBJ2-5, the V gene TRBV7-2, with D maybe TRBD1 (5 bases). The CDR3 length is 16 residues. Germline V lookup: CDR1 SGHTA, CDR2 FQGNSA. V was pared by 2 bases and J by 4 bases, with 17 bases between. Here the CDR3 DNA reads TGTGCCAGCAGCTTATTTGCGCAGGGTTTAAGAGAGACCCAGTACTTC. Translation: CASSLFAQGLRETQYF.